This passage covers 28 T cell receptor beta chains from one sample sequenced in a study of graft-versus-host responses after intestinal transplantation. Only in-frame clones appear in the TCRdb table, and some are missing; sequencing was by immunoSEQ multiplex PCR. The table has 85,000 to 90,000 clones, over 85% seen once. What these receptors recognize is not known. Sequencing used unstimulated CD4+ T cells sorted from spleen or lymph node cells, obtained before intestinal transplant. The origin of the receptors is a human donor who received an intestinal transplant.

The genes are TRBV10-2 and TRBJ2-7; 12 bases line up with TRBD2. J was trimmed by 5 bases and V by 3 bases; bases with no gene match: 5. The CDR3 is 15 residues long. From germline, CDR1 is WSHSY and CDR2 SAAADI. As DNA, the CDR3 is TGCGCCAGCAGTGATCGGACTAGCGGGATCGACGAGCAGTACTTC. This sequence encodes CASSDRTSGIDEQYF.

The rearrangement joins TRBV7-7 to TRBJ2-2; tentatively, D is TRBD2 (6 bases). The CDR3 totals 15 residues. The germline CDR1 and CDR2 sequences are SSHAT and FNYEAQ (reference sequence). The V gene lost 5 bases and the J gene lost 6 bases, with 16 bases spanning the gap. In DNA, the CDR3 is TGTGCCAGCAGCCCAGGCCTGGCTAGCGCCGGGGAGCTGTTTTTT. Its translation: CASSPGLASAGELFF.

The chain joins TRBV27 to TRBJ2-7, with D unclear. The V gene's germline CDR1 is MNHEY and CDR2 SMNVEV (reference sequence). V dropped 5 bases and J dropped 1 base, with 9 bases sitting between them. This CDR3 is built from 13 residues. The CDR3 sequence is CASSLSNSYEQYF. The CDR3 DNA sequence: TGTGCCAGCAGTCTCTCGAATTCCTACGAGCAGTACTTC.

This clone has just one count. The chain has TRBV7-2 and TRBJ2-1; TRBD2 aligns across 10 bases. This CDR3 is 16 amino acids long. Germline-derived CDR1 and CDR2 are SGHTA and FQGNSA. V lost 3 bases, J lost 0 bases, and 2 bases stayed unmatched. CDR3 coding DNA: TGTGCCAGCAGCTTGGGACTAGCGAGCTCCTACAATGAGCAGTTCTTC. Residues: CASSLGLASSYNEQFF.

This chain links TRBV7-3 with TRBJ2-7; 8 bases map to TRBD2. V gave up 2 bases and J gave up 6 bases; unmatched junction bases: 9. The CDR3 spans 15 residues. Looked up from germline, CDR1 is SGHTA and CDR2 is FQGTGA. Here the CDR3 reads CASSLLPGLGVEQYF. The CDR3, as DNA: TGTGCCAGCAGCTTACTTCCGGGACTAGGAGTCGAGCAGTACTTC.

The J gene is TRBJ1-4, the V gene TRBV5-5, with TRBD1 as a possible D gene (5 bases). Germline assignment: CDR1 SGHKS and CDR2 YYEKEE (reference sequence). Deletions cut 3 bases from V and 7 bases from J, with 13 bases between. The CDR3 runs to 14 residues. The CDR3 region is CASSSPGTGEKLFF. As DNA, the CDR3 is TGTGCCAGCAGCTCCCCGGGGACGGGTGAAAAACTGTTTTTT.

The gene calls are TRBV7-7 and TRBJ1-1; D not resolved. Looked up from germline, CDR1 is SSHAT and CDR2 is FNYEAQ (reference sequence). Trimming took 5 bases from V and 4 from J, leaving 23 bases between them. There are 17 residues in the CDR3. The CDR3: CASSPRRWSLQSTEAFF. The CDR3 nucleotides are TGTGCCAGCAGCCCCCGGCGTTGGTCCCTTCAGAGCACTGAAGCTTTCTTT.

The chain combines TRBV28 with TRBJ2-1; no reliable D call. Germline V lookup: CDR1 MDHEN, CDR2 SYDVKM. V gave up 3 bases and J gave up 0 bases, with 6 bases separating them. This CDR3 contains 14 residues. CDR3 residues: CASSLLGSYNEQFF. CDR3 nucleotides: TGTGCCAGCAGTTTGTTGGGCTCCTACAATGAGCAGTTCTTC.

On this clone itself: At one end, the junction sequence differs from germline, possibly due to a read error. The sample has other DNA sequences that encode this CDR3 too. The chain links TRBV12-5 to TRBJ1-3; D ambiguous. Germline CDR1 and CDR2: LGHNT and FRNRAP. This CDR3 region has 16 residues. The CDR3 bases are TGTGCTAGTGGTTTGGTTCTCGCAGTGGGTGGAAACACCATATACTTT. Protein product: CASGLVLAVGGNTIYF.

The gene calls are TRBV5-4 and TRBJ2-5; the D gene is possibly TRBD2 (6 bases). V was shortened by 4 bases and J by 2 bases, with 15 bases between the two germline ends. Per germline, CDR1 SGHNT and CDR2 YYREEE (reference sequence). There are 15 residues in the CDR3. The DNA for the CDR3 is TGTGCCAGCAGCCCGGCCGGAGGGAATCAAGAGACCCAGTACTTC. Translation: CASSPAGGNQETQYF.

The CDR3 bases are TGCAGCGTTGAGTTGCACGTTAGGATGAACCAAGAGACCCAGTACTTC. It yields the protein CSVELHVRMNQETQYF. The rearrangement links TRBV29-1 to TRBJ2-5, with D uncertain. This CDR3 has 16 residues. Trimming cost V 3 bases and J 0 bases, with 17 bases left between them. CDR1 and CDR2 from the germline V gene are SQVTM and ANQGSEA.

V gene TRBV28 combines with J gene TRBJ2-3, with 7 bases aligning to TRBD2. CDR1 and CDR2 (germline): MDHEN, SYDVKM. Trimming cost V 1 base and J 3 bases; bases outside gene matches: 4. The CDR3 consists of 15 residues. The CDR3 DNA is TGTGCCAGCAGTTTATATCGGGGGGTGACAGATACGCAGTATTTT. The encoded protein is CASSLYRGVTDTQYF.

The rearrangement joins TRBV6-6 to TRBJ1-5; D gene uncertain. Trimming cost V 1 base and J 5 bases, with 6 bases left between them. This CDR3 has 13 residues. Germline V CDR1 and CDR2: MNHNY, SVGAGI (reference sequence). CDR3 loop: CASSYFLDQPQHF. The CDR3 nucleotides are TGTGCCAGCAGTTACTTTCTCGATCAGCCCCAGCATTTT.

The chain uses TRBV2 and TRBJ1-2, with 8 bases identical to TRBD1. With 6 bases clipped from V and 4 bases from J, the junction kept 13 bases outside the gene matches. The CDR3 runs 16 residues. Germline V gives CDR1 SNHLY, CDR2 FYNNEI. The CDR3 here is CASSGRTQGASYGYTF. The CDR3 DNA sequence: TGTGCCAGCAGCGGACGGACGCAGGGGGCGAGCTATGGCTACACCTTC.

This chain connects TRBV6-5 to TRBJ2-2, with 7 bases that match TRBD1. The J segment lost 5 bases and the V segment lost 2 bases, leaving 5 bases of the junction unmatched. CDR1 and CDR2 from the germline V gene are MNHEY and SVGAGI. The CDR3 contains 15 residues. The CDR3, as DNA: TGTGCCAGCAGTTACGGGGCAGGGGGTACCGGGGAGCTGTTTTTT. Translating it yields CASSYGAGGTGELFF.

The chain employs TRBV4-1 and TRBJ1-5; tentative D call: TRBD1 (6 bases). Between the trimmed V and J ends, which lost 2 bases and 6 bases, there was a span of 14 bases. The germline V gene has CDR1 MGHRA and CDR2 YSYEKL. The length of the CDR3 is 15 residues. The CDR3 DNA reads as TGCGCCAGCAGCCAAACGGGGAGGGGGGGTCAGCCCCAGCATTTT. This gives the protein CASSQTGRGGQPQHF.

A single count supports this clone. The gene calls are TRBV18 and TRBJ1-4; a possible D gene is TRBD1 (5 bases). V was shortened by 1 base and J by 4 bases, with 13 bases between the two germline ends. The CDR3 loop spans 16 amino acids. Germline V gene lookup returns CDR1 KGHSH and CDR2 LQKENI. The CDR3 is CASSPRRGRVNEKLFF. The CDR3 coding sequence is TGTGCCAGCTCACCACGGAGGGGCAGGGTTAATGAAAAACTGTTTTTT.

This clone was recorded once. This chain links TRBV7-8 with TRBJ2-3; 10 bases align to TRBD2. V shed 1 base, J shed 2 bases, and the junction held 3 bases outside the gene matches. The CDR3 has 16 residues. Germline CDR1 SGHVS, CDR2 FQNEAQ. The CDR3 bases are TGTGCCAGCAGCTTAGGGCTAGCGGGGGCCACAGATACGCAGTATTTT. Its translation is CASSLGLAGATDTQYF.

CDR3 nucleotides: TGTGCCAGCAGTCCACGCCAGGGGACCCAGGGCTACACCTTC. Protein sequence: CASSPRQGTQGYTF. The J gene is TRBJ1-2, the V gene TRBV27; perhaps TRBD1 as D (6 bases). The CDR3 has 14 residues. Deletions cut 5 bases from V and 8 bases from J, with 18 bases between. CDR1 is MNHEY and CDR2 is SMNVEV in the germline V gene (reference sequence).

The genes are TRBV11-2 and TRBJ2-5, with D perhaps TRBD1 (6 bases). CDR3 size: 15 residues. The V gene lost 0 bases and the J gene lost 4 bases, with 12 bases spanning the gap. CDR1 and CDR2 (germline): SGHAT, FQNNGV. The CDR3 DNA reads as TGTGCCAGCAGCTTAGAACCCGGGACAAGAGAGACCCAGTACTTC. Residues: CASSLEPGTRETQYF. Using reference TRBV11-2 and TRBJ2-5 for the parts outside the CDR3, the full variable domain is EAGVAQSPRYKIIEKRQSVAFWCNPISGHATLYWYQQILGQGPKLLIQFQNNGVVDDSQLPKDRFSAERLKGVDSTLKIQPAKLEDSAVYLCASSLEPGTRETQYFGPGTRLLVL.

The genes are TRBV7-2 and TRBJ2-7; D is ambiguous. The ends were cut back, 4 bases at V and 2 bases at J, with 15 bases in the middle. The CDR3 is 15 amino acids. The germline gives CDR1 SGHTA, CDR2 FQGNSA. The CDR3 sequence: CASSSRIGPPYEQYF. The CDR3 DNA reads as TGTGCCAGCAGCTCCCGAATCGGACCGCCCTACGAGCAGTACTTC.

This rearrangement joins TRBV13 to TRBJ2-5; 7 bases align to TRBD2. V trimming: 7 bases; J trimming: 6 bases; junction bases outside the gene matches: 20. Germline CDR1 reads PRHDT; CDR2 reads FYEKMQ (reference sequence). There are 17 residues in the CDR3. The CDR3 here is CASIPDVRTRFEKTQYF. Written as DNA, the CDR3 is TGTGCCAGCATCCCCGACGTACGGACTAGGTTTGAAAAGACCCAGTACTTC.

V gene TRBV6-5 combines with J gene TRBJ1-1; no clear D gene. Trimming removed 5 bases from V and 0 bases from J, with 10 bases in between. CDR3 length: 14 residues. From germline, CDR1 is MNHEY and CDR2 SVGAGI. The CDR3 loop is CASSQTEMNTEAFF. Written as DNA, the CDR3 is TGTGCCAGCAGTCAAACCGAGATGAACACTGAAGCTTTCTTT.

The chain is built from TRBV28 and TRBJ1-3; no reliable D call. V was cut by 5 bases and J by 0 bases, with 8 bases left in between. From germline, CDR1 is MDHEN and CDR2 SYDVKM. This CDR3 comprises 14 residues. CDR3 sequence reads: CASSLSISGNTIYF. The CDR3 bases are TGTGCCAGCAGTCTATCCATCTCTGGAAACACCATATATTTT.

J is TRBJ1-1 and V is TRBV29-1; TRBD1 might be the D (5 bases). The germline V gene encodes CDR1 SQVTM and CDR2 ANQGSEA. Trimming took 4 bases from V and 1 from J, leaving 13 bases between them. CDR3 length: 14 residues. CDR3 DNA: TGCAGCGTTGCACAGACAGCTTCGAACACTGAAGCTTTCTTT. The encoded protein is CSVAQTASNTEAFF.

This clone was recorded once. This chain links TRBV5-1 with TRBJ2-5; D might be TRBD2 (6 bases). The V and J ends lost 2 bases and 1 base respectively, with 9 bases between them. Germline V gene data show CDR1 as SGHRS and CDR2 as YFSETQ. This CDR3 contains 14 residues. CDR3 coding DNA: TGCGCCAGCAGCTTCGGGACTGTCCAAGAGACCCAGTACTTC. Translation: CASSFGTVQETQYF.

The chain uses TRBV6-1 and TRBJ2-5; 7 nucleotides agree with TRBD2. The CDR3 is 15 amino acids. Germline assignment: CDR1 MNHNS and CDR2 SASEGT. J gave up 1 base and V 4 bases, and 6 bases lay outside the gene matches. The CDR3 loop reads CASSAGGIPQETQYF. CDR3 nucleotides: TGTGCCAGCAGTGCGGGGGGAATCCCCCAAGAGACCCAGTACTTC.

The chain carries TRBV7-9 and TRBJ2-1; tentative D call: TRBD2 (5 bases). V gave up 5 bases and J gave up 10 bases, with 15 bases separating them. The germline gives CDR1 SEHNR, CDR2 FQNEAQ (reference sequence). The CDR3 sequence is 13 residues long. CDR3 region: CASSKPGKREQFF. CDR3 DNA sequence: TGTGCCAGCAGCAAACCGGGAAAACGGGAGCAGTTCTTC.